This TCR beta chain derives from a study of T-cell memory formation after mild COVID-19. Findings of the study overall: Among CD4+ contracting clones, most were CM and EM, and CD8+ ones EMRA.

With regard to this clonotype: What it binds is not known.

5'RACE with constant-segment primers built TCRalpha and TCRbeta cDNA libraries with UMIs. A single record per CDR3 protein comes from TCRdb applying MiXCR to the 5' RACE reads. The sample consists of approximately 440,000 distinct CDR3 sequences, 20% of them appearing once. This receptor was obtained from an adult woman who had mild COVID-19 (a few samples of this study predate the infection). Cell type and time point are not known. Sequenced material: PBMCs or a T cell subset sorted from them (not recorded which).

The CDR3: CASSLISGGASDTQYF. The DNA of the CDR3 is TGTGCCAGCAGCTTGATCAGCGGGGGGGCATCAGATACGCAGTATTTT. This chain uses TRBV11-1 with TRBJ2-3; 10 nucleotides agree with TRBD2. CDR1 and CDR2 from the germline V gene are SGHAT and FQDESV (reference sequence). V lost 3 bases to trimming and J lost 4 bases; unmatched junction nucleotides: 7. The length of the CDR3 is 16 residues.